Listed here are 11 T cell receptor beta chains from one sample, sequenced in a study of T cell responses to AZD1222 COVID-19 vaccine. Sequenced by immunoSEQ multiplex PCR; TCRdb stores in-frame clones only, minus some. The table includes 100,000 to 120,000 clones, less than 95% detected once. The starting material was peripheral blood, obtained 28 days after the second AZD1222 dose. All receptors come from an adult who received the AZD1222 COVID-19 vaccine.

This clone has just one count. V is TRBV6-5 and J is TRBJ1-1; possibly TRBD1 for D (5 bases). The CDR3 spans 16 residues. The V gene lost 2 bases and the J gene lost 0 bases, with 13 bases spanning the gap. CDR1 and CDR2 from the germline V gene are MNHEY and SVGAGI. The CDR3 bases are TGTGCCAGCAGTTACCTTGCGACAGTATTGAACACTGAAGCTTTCTTT. Residues: CASSYLATVLNTEAFF.

The chain uses TRBV3-1 (or the pseudogene TRBV3-2) and TRBJ2-1, with 8 bases lining up with TRBD1. This CDR3 contains 13 residues. The ends lost 6 bases at V and 7 bases at J; junction bases unmatched: 5. Germline V gene data show CDR1 as LGHDT and CDR2 as YNNKEL (reference sequence). CDR3 in DNA: TGTGCCAGCAGACAGGGACAGGTAAATGAGCAGTTCTTC. Amino acids: CASRQGQVNEQFF.

The chain recombines TRBV11-2 with TRBJ1-4; D ambiguous. Trimming removed 1 base at V and 3 bases at J, with 9 bases between. Germline assignment: CDR1 SGHAT and CDR2 FQNNGV. The CDR3 spans 15 residues. Here the CDR3 reads CASSLGVTANEKLFF. The CDR3 region has the DNA TGTGCCAGCAGCTTAGGAGTGACTGCTAATGAAAAACTGTTTTTT.

The V and J genes are TRBV10-3 and TRBJ1-1; TRBD1 matches at 9 bases. CDR1 ENHRY and CDR2 SYGVKD come from the germline V gene. The CDR3 length is 16 residues. After removal of 8 bases from V and 1 base from J, the junction contained 11 bases not matched to a gene. The CDR3 here is CAIRTGTGLRNTEAFF. In DNA form, the CDR3 reads TGTGCCATCCGAACCGGGACAGGGCTGAGGAACACTGAAGCTTTCTTT.

The gene calls are TRBV5-4 and TRBJ1-2; 7 nucleotides match TRBD1. Germline assignment: CDR1 SGHNT and CDR2 YYREEE (reference sequence). V lost 3 bases and J lost 4; bases outside the gene matches: 15. The CDR3 runs to 17 residues. CDR3: CASSSPGQPPTTYGYTF. In DNA, the CDR3 is TGTGCCAGCAGCTCCCCGGGACAGCCGCCTACAACCTATGGCTACACCTTC.

The chain has TRBV7-9 and TRBJ1-4; D not resolved. Trimming shortened V by 2 bases and J by 6 bases, and 10 bases separated the two germline ends. CDR3 size: 14 residues. Germline CDR1 reads SEHNR; CDR2 reads FQNEAQ (reference sequence). The DNA for the CDR3 is TGTGCCAGCAGCTTACGAGCGGGTGATGAAAAACTGTTTTTT. This encodes CASSLRAGDEKLFF.

This clone was found once. V and J are TRBV6-5 and TRBJ2-7, with 7 bases lining up with TRBD2. Germline CDR1 reads MNHEY; CDR2 reads SVGAGI. Losses at the gene ends were 7 bases for V and 3 bases for J; bases not matched to a gene: 12. CDR3 length: 15 residues. The DNA for the CDR3 is TGTGCCAGCAAAAGCGGGGCAGGGCCAAACTACGAGCAGTACTTC. Amino acids: CASKSGAGPNYEQYF.

J is TRBJ1-3 and V is TRBV23-1; D perhaps matches TRBD1 (5 bases). TRBV23-1 is placed among ORFs of uncertain function. The CDR3 extends over 14 amino acids. V lost 4 bases to trimming and J lost 1 base, with 8 bases between them. This CDR3 reads CASSLRGSGNTIYF. The CDR3 DNA reads TGCGCCAGCAGTCTGAGGGGATCTGGAAACACCATATATTTT.

V and J are TRBV7-2 and TRBJ2-2; D call uncertain. This CDR3 contains 13 residues. In germline, CDR1 is SGHTA, CDR2 FQGNSA. V gave up 5 bases and J gave up 3 bases, with 7 bases separating them. In DNA, the CDR3 is TGTGCCAGCAGCGAACACGACACCGGGGAGCTGTTTTTT. It encodes CASSEHDTGELFF.

This clone has a single count. The rearrangement links TRBV6-5 to TRBJ1-5; D not certain. Germline V lookup: CDR1 MNHEY, CDR2 SVGAGI. V was shortened by 6 bases and J by 2 bases, with 8 bases between the two germline ends. This CDR3 spans 13 amino acids. CDR3 sequence: CASSTRRNQPQHF. In nucleotides, the CDR3 is TGTGCCAGCAGCACCCGGCGCAATCAGCCCCAGCATTTT.

This sequence joins TRBV12-3 or TRBV12-4 and TRBJ1-2; D gene unclear. This CDR3 spans 12 amino acids. Deletions cut 5 bases from V and 5 bases from J, with 9 bases between. The CDR3 region is CASSVDPYGYTF. For the CDR3, the DNA is TGTGCCAGCAGTGTTGACCCGTATGGCTACACCTTC.